The sequence of this TCR beta chain was determined in a study of spatial heterogeneity in lung cancer. Documented time point: sample taken at primary tumor resection. Extraction of whole RNA from tumor, nontumor lung or frozen PBMC preceded unsorted sequencing. Germline assignment: CDR1 SGHKS and CDR2 YYEKEE (reference sequence). Trimming left V 1 base short and J 0 bases short, with 10 bases between. This CDR3 comprises 15 residues. MiXCR was run by TCRdb on the 5' RACE reads, yielding one entry per CDR3 protein. This table holds over 50,000 distinct CDR3 sequences, around 8.4% found once. The specimen was PBMCs, collected at surgery. This clonotype was sampled from a female donor with early-stage non-small cell lung cancer. The rearrangement joins TRBV5-5 to TRBJ1-1; D is perhaps TRBD1 (5 bases). CDR3 protein: CASSLLSGLNTEAFF. The CDR3, as DNA: TGTGCCAGCAGCTTGTTGTCGGGGCTGAACACTGAAGCTTTCTTT.